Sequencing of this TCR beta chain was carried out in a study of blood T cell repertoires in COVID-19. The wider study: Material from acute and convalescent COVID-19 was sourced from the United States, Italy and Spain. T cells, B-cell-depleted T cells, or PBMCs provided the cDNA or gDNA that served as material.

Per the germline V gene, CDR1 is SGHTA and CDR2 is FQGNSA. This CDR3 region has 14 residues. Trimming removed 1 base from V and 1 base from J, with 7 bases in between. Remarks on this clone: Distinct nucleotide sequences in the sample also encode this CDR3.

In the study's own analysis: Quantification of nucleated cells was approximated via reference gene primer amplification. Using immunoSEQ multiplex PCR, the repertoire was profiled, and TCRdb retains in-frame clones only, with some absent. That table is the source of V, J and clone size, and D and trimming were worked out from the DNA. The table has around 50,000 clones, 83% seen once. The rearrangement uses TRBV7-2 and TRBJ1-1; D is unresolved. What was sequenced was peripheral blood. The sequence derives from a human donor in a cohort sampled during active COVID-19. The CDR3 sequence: CASSLVRENTEAFF. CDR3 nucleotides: TGTGCCAGCAGCTTAGTACGGGAGAACACTGAAGCTTTCTTT.